The 26 T cell receptor beta chains presented below share a single source sample, sequenced in a study of blood T cells in healthy people across ages. Next came a second PCR, run for roughly 6 to 11 cycles, which used a sample-barcoded 5' primer along with a J-beta primer mix. TCRdb called the 5' RACE reads again in MiXCR, with one record for every CDR3 protein. The sample has hundreds of thousands of distinct CDR3 sequences, around 26% seen once. Sequenced input: blood. All receptors derive from a woman at least 80 years old in good health.

In its sample, this clonotype was seen a few times. The chain joins TRBV6-5 to TRBJ2-1; 8 positions match TRBD2. V was pared by 4 bases and J by 10 bases, with 6 bases of the junction left unmatched. The CDR3 sequence is 13 residues long. Germline CDR1 and CDR2: MNHEY and SVGAGI. The CDR3 here is CASSSSSGQEQFF. The DNA for the CDR3 is TGTGCCAGCAGTTCCTCTAGCGGGCAGGAGCAGTTCTTC.

Only a few counts were recorded for this clonotype. The chain is built from TRBV19 and TRBJ1-2, with 7 positions matching TRBD1. CDR1 and CDR2 from the germline V gene are LNHDA and SQIVND (reference sequence). CDR3 size: 16 residues. V lost 9 bases to trimming and J lost 6 bases; unmatched junction nucleotides: 19. The DNA of the CDR3 is TGTGCCAGAGTAGACCCCGCCGGACAGGTCGAAAATGGCTACACCTTC. Its protein product is CARVDPAGQVENGYTF.

Many counts were recorded for this clonotype. The rearrangement joins TRBV10-3 to TRBJ2-3; 10 bases match TRBD2. CDR1 ENHRY and CDR2 SYGVKD come from the germline V gene. The CDR3 covers 17 residues. The trim removed 5 bases at V and 0 bases at J, leaving 8 bases unmatched. CDR3 amino acids: CAISRTSGPASTDTQYF. The CDR3 bases are TGTGCCATCAGTCGGACTAGCGGACCCGCTAGCACAGATACGCAGTATTTT.

The CDR3 DNA follows: TGTGCCAGCAGCTTCCACGGGACTAGCGGGGGGAAAGAGACCCAGTACTTC. Its translation: CASSFHGTSGGKETQYF. The chain links TRBV7-2 to TRBJ2-5, with TRBD2 matching over 15 bases. Germline CDR1 and CDR2: SGHTA and FQGNSA. The V and J ends lost 3 bases and 3 bases, in that order; junction bases with no gene match: 5. The CDR3 is 17 amino acids.

This clonotype was seen ten or more times. The rearrangement uses TRBV7-2 and TRBJ2-5; D gene ambiguous. The germline V gene has CDR1 SGHTA and CDR2 FQGNSA. There are 13 residues in the CDR3. With 2 bases removed from V and 7 bases from J, the gap between germline ends came to 11 bases. The CDR3 sequence is CASSLSGEGTQYF. DNA for the CDR3: TGTGCCAGCAGCTTAAGTGGGGAAGGGACCCAGTACTTC.

This clonotype has at least ten counts. The chain uses TRBV4-2 and TRBJ2-5; D is uncertain. V was trimmed by 3 bases and J by 3 bases, leaving 20 bases between them. Germline-derived CDR1 and CDR2 are LGHNA and YNFKEQ. The CDR3 covers 17 residues. The chain's CDR3 is CASSHPTGGVSEETQYF. The CDR3 coding sequence is TGTGCCAGCAGCCACCCAACGGGTGGGGTCTCGGAAGAGACCCAGTACTTC.

This clonotype showed up many times. J is TRBJ2-5 and V is TRBV7-2, with D possibly TRBD2 on 6 matching bases. Germline V gives CDR1 SGHTA, CDR2 FQGNSA. V dropped 5 bases and J dropped 0 bases, with 16 bases sitting between them. The CDR3 runs to 16 residues. The CDR3 spells CASSGRDWQNQETQYF. CDR3 bases: TGTGCCAGCAGCGGCCGGGACTGGCAAAACCAAGAGACCCAGTACTTC.

The rearrangement links TRBV12-1 to TRBJ2-1; the tabulated D call, TRBD2, remains unverified against the DNA. TRBV12-1 is listed as a pseudogene. This CDR3 comprises 14 residues. The CDR3 loop is CASSPDTSVNEQFF. For the CDR3, the DNA is TGTGCCAGCAGCCCAGATACTAGCGTCAATGAGCAGTTCTTC.

Comment on this clonotype: A much more abundant neighbour one base away suggests this may be a read error. The chain recombines TRBV12-3 or TRBV12-4 with TRBJ2-1; D is perhaps TRBD1 (7 bases). CDR3 length: 15 residues. The CDR3 region has the DNA TGTGCCAGCCGTCCCCAGGGGGGCTCCTACAATGGGCAGTTCTTC. It translates to CASRPQGGSYNGQFF.

This chain connects TRBV5-1 to TRBJ2-6; D is perhaps TRBD1 (6 bases). The CDR3 sequence is 19 residues long. Between the trimmed V and J ends, which lost 3 bases and 0 bases, there was a span of 19 bases. Germline CDR1 and CDR2: SGHRS and YFSETQ. The DNA for the CDR3 is TGCGCCAGCAGCTCCACCATACCAGGGGTTCCCTCTGGGGCCAACGTCCTGACTTTC. It translates to CASSSTIPGVPSGANVLTF. The variable domain in full, with the rest retrieved from reference TRBV5-1 and TRBJ2-6, is KAGVTQTPRYLIKTRGQQVTLSCSPISGHRSVSWYQQTPGQGLQFLFEYFSETQRNKGNFPGRFSGRQFSNSRSEMNVSTLELGDSALYLCASSSTIPGVPSGANVLTFGAGSRLTVL.

This clonotype occurred once. One base away lies a much larger clone, so this may be a sequencing read error. The rearrangement joins TRBV7-2 to TRBJ2-1, with D possibly called TRBD1 or TRBD2 (5 bases each). Trimming cost V 5 bases and J 8 bases, with 13 bases left between them. Germline V gene sequence: CDR1 SGHTA, CDR2 FQGNSA. The CDR3 is made up of 13 amino acids. The CDR3 DNA reads TGTGCCAGCAGCCCGGGACGTTGGGATGAGCAGTTCTTC. Its translation is CASSPGRWDEQFF.

The genes are TRBV7-9 and TRBJ2-1, with a tentative D call TRBD2 (5 bases). CDR1 is SEHNR, CDR2 FQNEAQ, per germline (reference sequence). V was trimmed by 2 bases and J by 15 bases, leaving 11 bases between them. The CDR3 runs 11 residues. For the CDR3, the DNA is TGTGCCAGCAGCTTATGGTCTGAGGGGTTCTTC. Amino acids: CASSLWSEGFF.

This clonotype has ten or more counts. The chain recombines TRBV20-1 with TRBJ1-4; D uncertain. V lost 0 bases and J lost 7, with 3 bases in between. Germline values: CDR1 DFQATT, CDR2 SNEGSKA (reference sequence). The CDR3 is 11 amino acids. The CDR3 here is CSARDFEKLFF. CDR3 nucleotide sequence: TGCAGTGCTAGAGATTTTGAAAAACTGTTTTTT.

V is TRBV20-1 and J is TRBJ2-1, with 7 bases fitting TRBD1. Per germline, CDR1 DFQATT and CDR2 SNEGSKA (reference sequence). CDR3 length: 13 residues. V gave up 6 bases and J gave up 15 bases; unmatched junction bases: 17. In nucleotides, the CDR3 is TGCAGTGCCAAAATAATGGGACAGCCGAAACTGTTCTTC. This translates into CSAKIMGQPKLFF.

The chain uses TRBV20-1 and TRBJ2-5, with 8 bases matching TRBD2. The CDR3 has 16 amino acids. The junction had 17 bases not matched to a gene; V was cut back by 0 bases and J by 11 bases. The germline V gene has CDR1 DFQATT and CDR2 SNEGSKA (reference sequence). CDR3 sequence: CSARDLRLANYDEQYF. CDR3 nucleotide sequence: TGCAGTGCTAGAGATTTACGACTAGCGAACTACGATGAGCAGTACTTC.

This clonotype was seen many times. The V and J genes are TRBV20-1 and TRBJ2-7, with TRBD1 as a possible D gene (7 bases). CDR1 DFQATT and CDR2 SNEGSKA come from the germline V gene (reference sequence). The CDR3 spans 13 residues. V was clipped by 3 bases and J by 4 bases, with 13 bases between them. CDR3 sequence (DNA): TGCAGTGCTAGCAGGGGGGAAAGGTACGAGCAGTACTTC. Protein sequence: CSASRGERYEQYF.

Many counts were recorded for this clonotype. The chain carries TRBV6-5 and TRBJ2-1; tentatively, D is TRBD2 (7 bases). The CDR3 is 16 residues long. The germline gives CDR1 MNHEY, CDR2 SVGAGI. V was shortened by 5 bases and J by 4 bases, with 18 bases between the two germline ends. The CDR3 sequence: CASSNPREGVYNEQFF. CDR3 DNA: TGTGCCAGCAGTAATCCCAGGGAGGGGGTATACAATGAGCAGTTCTTC.

This clonotype was observed many times. The rearrangement uses TRBV6-5 and TRBJ2-3; D unclear. The V gene lost 4 bases and the J gene lost 0 bases, with 8 bases spanning the gap. The CDR3 loop spans 14 amino acids. CDR1 is MNHEY and CDR2 is SVGAGI in the germline V gene. The CDR3 DNA reads as TGTGCCAGCAGTTTTGACCCTAGCACAGATACGCAGTATTTT. Protein: CASSFDPSTDTQYF.

This clonotype was seen only a few times. The chain links TRBV10-3 to TRBJ1-1; D is unclear. CDR1 and CDR2 from the germline V gene are ENHRY and SYGVKD. Trimming removed 0 bases from V and 1 base from J, with 6 bases in between. The CDR3 is 14 residues long. The CDR3 here is CAISESWENTEAFF. CDR3 coding DNA: TGTGCCATCAGTGAGTCGTGGGAGAACACTGAAGCTTTCTTT.

The chain employs TRBV20-1 and TRBJ1-5; perhaps TRBD1 as D (5 bases). Germline V CDR1 and CDR2: DFQATT, SNEGSKA (reference sequence). V was cut by 4 bases and J by 2 bases, with 18 bases left in between. The CDR3 is 16 amino acids. CDR3: CSATVHRGRGNQPQHF. CDR3 sequence (DNA): TGCAGTGCTACGGTCCATAGGGGACGGGGCAATCAGCCCCAGCATTTT.

This clonotype has at least ten counts. The chain employs TRBV5-1 and TRBJ2-3; D is ambiguous. The CDR3 length is 15 residues. Trimming took 1 base from V and 10 from J, leaving 19 bases between them. Germline CDR1 reads SGHRS; CDR2 reads YFSETQ. The CDR3 reads CASSLFGGRETAQYF. DNA of the CDR3: TGCGCCAGCAGCTTGTTTGGCGGACGAGAAACAGCGCAGTATTTT.

This clonotype was recorded only once. A read error may account for a junction end that differs from germline. The chain carries TRBV2 and TRBJ2-3; D possibly corresponds to TRBD2 (6 bases). This CDR3 spans 12 amino acids. Germline CDR1 is SNHLY and CDR2 is FYNNEI. CDR3 in DNA: TGTACCAGCAGCCCAACTAGCGATACGCAGTATTTT. Translated: CTSSPTSDTQYF.

V and J are TRBV5-5 and TRBJ2-7, with TRBD1 matching over 8 bases. The CDR3 has 15 amino acids. Trimming removed 2 bases from V and 7 bases from J; junction bases left unmatched: 11. In germline, CDR1 is SGHKS, CDR2 YYEKEE (reference sequence). DNA of the CDR3: TGTGCCAGCAGCTTAGGACAGGGCGCTTTTTGGGAGCAGTACTTC. Its translation: CASSLGQGAFWEQYF. The full variable domain, rest sourced from reference TRBV5-5 and TRBJ2-7, is DAGVTQSPTHLIKTRGQQVTLRCSPISGHKSVSWYQQVLGQGPQFIFQYYEKEERGRGNFPDRFSARQFPNYSSELNVNALLLGDSALYLCASSLGQGAFWEQYFGPGTRLTVT.

At least ten counts were recorded for this clonotype. V and J are TRBV5-1 and TRBJ2-5, with D tentatively TRBD1 or TRBD2 (6 bases each). Germline CDR1 is SGHRS and CDR2 is YFSETQ. Trimming cost V 0 bases and J 4 bases, with 13 bases left between them. This CDR3 is 15 amino acids long. CDR3 DNA: TGCGCCAGCAGCTTGGCCTCCAGGGGAGGAGAGACCCAGTACTTC. Translation: CASSLASRGGETQYF.

This chain's CDR3 is CSARSIQGYAEAFF. The CDR3 DNA sequence: TGCAGTGCTAGGTCGATACAGGGTTACGCTGAAGCTTTCTTT. This chain links TRBV20-1 with TRBJ1-1; tentative D call: TRBD1 (6 bases). V lost 3 bases and J 6 bases, leaving 17 bases between the germline ends. CDR1 is DFQATT, CDR2 SNEGSKA, per germline (reference sequence). CDR3 size: 14 residues.

A remark on this clonotype: The junction and the germline gene differ at one end; a read error may be behind it. CDR3 loop: CASMRGETDMQYF. CDR3 DNA: TGTGCCAGCATGCGAGGGGAAACAGATATGCAGTATTTT. The chain employs TRBV12-3 or TRBV12-4 and TRBJ2-3; possibly TRBD1 or TRBD2 for D (5 bases each). The CDR3 contains 13 residues.